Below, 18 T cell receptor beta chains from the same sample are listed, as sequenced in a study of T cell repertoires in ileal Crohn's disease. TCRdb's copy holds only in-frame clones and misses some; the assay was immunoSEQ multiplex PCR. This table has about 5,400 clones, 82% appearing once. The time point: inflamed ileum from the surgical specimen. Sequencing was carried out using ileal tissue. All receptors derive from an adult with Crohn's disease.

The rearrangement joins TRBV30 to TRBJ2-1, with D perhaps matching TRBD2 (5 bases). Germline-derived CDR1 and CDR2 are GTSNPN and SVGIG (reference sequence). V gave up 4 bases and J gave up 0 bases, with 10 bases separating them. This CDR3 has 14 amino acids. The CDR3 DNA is TGTGCCTGGACCCCGGGAACCTCCTACAATGAGCAGTTCTTC. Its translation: CAWTPGTSYNEQFF. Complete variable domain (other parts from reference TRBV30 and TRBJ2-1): SQTIHQWPATLVQPVGSPLSLECTVEGTSNPNLYWYRQAAGRGLQLLFYSVGIGQISSEVPQNLSASRPQDRQFILSSKKLLLSDSGFYLCAWTPGTSYNEQFFGPGTRLTVL.

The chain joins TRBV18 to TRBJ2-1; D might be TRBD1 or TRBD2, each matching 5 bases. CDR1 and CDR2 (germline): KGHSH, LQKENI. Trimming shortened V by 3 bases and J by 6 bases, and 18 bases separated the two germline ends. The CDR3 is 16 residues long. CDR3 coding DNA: TGTGCCAGCTCACCTCCCGGGACGCAGGTGGGCAATGAGCAGTTCTTC. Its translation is CASSPPGTQVGNEQFF.

The CDR3, as DNA: TGTGCCAGCAGTGTCGAAACGGGGGGGCAAGAGACCCAGTACTTC. This sequence encodes CASSVETGGQETQYF. The rearrangement links TRBV6-1 to TRBJ2-5; 8 positions match TRBD2. From germline, CDR1 is MNHNS and CDR2 SASEGT. The CDR3 consists of 15 residues. Trimming removed 4 bases from V and 2 bases from J; junction bases left unmatched: 6.

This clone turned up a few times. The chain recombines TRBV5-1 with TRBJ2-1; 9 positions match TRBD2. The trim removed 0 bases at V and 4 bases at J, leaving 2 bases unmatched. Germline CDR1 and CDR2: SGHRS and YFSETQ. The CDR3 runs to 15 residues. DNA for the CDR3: TGCGCCAGCAGCTTGGGGACTAGCGCGTACAATGAGCAGTTCTTC. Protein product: CASSLGTSAYNEQFF.

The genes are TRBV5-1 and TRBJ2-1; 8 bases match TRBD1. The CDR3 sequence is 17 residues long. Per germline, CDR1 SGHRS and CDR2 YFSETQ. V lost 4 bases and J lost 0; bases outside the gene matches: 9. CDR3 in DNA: TGCGCCAGCAGCCTGACAGGGGCGCCACCCTCCTACAATGAGCAGTTCTTC. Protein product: CASSLTGAPPSYNEQFF.

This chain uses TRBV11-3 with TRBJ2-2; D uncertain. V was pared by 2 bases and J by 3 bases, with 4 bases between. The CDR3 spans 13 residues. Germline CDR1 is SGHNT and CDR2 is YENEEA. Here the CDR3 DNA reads TGTGCCAGCAGCTTAAGCCACACCGGGGAGCTGTTTTTT. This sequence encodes CASSLSHTGELFF.

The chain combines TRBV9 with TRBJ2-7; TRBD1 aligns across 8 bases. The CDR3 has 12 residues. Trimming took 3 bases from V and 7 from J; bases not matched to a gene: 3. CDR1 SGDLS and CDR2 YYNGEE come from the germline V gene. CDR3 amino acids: CASSEQGGEQYF. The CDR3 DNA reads TGTGCCAGCAGCGAACAGGGGGGAGAGCAGTACTTC.

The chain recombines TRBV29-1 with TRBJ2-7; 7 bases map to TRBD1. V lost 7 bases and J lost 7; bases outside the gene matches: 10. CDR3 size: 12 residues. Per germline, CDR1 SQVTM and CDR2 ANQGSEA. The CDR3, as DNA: TGCAGCGGGGAGACAGGGAATAGGGAGCAGTACTTC. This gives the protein CSGETGNREQYF.

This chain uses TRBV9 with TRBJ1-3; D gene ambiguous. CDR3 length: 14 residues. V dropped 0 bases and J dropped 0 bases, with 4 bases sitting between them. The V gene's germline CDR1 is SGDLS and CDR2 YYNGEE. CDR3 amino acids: CASSVVGSGNTIYF. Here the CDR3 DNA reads TGTGCCAGCAGCGTAGTAGGCTCTGGAAACACCATATATTTT. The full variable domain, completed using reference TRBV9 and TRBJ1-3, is DSGVTQTPKHLITATGQRVTLRCSPRSGDLSVYWYQQSLDQGLQFLIQYYNGEERAKGNILERFSAQQFPDLHSELNLSSLELGDSALYFCASSVVGSGNTIYFGEGSWLTVV.

CDR3 sequence: CASSRTGLGETQYF. DNA of the CDR3: TGTGCCAGCAGCCGGACAGGGTTAGGAGAGACCCAGTACTTC. The V call is TRBV7-6, the J call TRBJ2-5, with 8 bases identical to TRBD1. This CDR3 contains 14 residues. Germline V gene data show CDR1 as SGHVS and CDR2 as FNYEAQ. Losses at the gene ends were 5 bases for V and 4 bases for J; bases not matched to a gene: 6.

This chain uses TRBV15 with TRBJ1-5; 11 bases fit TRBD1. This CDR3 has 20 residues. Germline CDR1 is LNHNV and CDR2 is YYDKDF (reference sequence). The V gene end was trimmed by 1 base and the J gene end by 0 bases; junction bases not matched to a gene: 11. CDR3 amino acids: CATSRGTGTGGVNSNQPQHF. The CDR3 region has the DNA TGTGCCACCAGCAGAGGTACCGGGACAGGGGGAGTAAATAGCAATCAGCCCCAGCATTTT.

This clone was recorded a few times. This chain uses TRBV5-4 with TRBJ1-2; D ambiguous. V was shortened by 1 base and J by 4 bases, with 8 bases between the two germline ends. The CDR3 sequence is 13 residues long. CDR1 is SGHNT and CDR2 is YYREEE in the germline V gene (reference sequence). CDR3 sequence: CASSLPGGYGYTF. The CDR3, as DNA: TGTGCCAGCAGCTTGCCGGGAGGCTATGGCTACACCTTC.

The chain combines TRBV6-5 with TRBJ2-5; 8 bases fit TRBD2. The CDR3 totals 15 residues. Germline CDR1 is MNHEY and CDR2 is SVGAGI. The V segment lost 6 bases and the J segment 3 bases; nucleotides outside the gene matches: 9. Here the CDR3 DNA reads TGTGCCAGCAGCCTGACGGGACTAGATAAAGAGACCCAGTACTTC. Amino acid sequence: CASSLTGLDKETQYF.

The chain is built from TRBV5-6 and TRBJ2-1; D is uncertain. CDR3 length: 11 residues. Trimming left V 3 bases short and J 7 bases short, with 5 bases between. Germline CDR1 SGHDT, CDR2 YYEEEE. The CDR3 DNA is TGTGCCAGCAGCTACATTAATGAGCAGTTCTTC. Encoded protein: CASSYINEQFF.

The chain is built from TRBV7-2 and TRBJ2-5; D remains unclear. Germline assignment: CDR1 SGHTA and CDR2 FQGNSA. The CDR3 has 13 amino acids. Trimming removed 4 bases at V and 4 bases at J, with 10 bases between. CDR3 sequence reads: CASSSDLLETQYF. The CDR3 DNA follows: TGTGCCAGCAGCTCGGACCTCCTAGAGACCCAGTACTTC.

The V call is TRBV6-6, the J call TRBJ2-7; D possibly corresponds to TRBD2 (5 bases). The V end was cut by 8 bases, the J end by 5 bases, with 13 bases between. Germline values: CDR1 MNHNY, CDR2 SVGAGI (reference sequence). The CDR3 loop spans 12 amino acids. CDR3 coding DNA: TGTGCCAGCTGGACTCCCTGGAACGAGCAGTACTTC. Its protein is CASWTPWNEQYF.

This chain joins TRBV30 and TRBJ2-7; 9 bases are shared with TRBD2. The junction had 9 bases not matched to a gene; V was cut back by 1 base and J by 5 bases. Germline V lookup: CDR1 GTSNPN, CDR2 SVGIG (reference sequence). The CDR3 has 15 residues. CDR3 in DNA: TGTGCCTGGAGTGGACTAAGCGGGGGGTGGAACGAGCAGTACTTC. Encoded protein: CAWSGLSGGWNEQYF.

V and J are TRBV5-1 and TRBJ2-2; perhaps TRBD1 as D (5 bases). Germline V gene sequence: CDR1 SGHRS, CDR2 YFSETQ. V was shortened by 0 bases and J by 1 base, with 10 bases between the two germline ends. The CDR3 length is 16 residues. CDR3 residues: CASSLVGARNTGELFF. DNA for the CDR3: TGCGCCAGCAGCTTGGTTGGGGCTAGGAACACCGGGGAGCTGTTTTTT.